Presented here are 21 T cell receptor beta chains from one specimen sequenced in a study of PD-L1 blockade in urothelial cancer (dated by TCRdb to about 2017). The library was made by the immunoSEQ multiplex PCR assay. The table was pulled from immuneACCESS by TCRdb, which kept in-frame rearrangements only. Such tables lose some clones; where checked, under half of the loss comes from unresolved V genes, and the rest has no known cause. The sample includes 50,000 or so clones, with roughly 80% observed a single time. The ten largest clones take up approximately 3.6% of the sample. The sequenced sample was PBMCs, obtained around atezolizumab (anti-PD-L1) treatment. All receptors derive from an older man with urothelial cancer.

The rearrangement uses TRBV9 and TRBJ2-7; TRBD1 agrees at 7 bases. Germline CDR1 SGDLS, CDR2 YYNGEE. Trimming cost V 2 bases and J 4 bases; bases outside gene matches: 9. CDR3 length: 15 amino acids. CDR3 residues: CASSVDAGTAYEQYF. In nucleotides, the CDR3 is TGTGCCAGCAGCGTGGACGCCGGGACAGCATACGAGCAGTACTTC.

The V call is TRBV19, the J call TRBJ2-1; 14 nucleotides line up with TRBD2. This CDR3 is built from 15 residues. J lost 6 bases, V lost 4 bases, and 2 bases had no gene match. Per germline, CDR1 LNHDA and CDR2 SQIVND (reference sequence). CDR3 residues: CASSTTSGRANEQFF. CDR3 DNA: TGTGCCAGTAGTACGACTAGCGGGAGGGCCAATGAGCAGTTCTTC.

The chain has TRBV27 and TRBJ2-1; tentative D call: TRBD2 (6 bases). The length of the CDR3 is 16 residues. CDR1 and CDR2 from the germline V gene are MNHEY and SMNVEV (reference sequence). V lost 3 bases, J lost 1 base, and 13 bases lay in between. The CDR3 coding sequence is TGTGCCAGCAGTTTCAGGGCGGGGTTTTCCTACAATGAGCAGTTCTTC. It is translated as CASSFRAGFSYNEQFF.

This rearrangement joins TRBV11-2 to TRBJ2-2, with D perhaps matching TRBD2 (6 bases). CDR3 length: 14 amino acids. Germline CDR1 and CDR2: SGHAT and FQNNGV. The V gene lost 6 bases and the J gene lost 4 bases, with 12 bases spanning the gap. For the CDR3, the DNA is TGTGCCAGCAGGTCCGGAGGGACCACCGGGGAGCTGTTTTTT. Translated, it gives CASRSGGTTGELFF.

This sequence joins TRBV7-9 and TRBJ1-2; D is unclear. There are 17 residues in the CDR3. Looked up from germline, CDR1 is SEHNR and CDR2 is FQNEAQ (reference sequence). The V and J ends lost 0 bases and 2 bases respectively, with 16 bases between them. CDR3 sequence: CASSLAGSASMNYGYTF. CDR3 sequence (DNA): TGTGCCAGCAGCTTAGCAGGGAGCGCTTCCATGAACTATGGCTACACCTTC.

The V gene is TRBV7-9, the J gene TRBJ2-1; TRBD2 matches 10 bases. CDR3 length equals 17 residues. The ends lost 4 bases at V and 10 bases at J; junction bases unmatched: 16. CDR1 is SEHNR, CDR2 FQNEAQ, per germline (reference sequence). CDR3 in amino acids: CASSSRTGLAGVVEQFF. The CDR3 nucleotides are TGTGCCAGCAGCTCACGGACTGGGCTAGCGGGAGTTGTAGAGCAGTTCTTC.

The chain uses TRBV9 and TRBJ2-5; D not resolved. Germline values: CDR1 SGDLS, CDR2 YYNGEE. V shed 0 bases and J shed 2 bases, with 8 bases lying between them. This CDR3 comprises 14 residues. CDR3 coding DNA: TGTGCCAGCAGCGTAGGGGCCGCACAAGAGACCCAGTACTTC. Translated: CASSVGAAQETQYF.

The chain is built from TRBV5-1 and TRBJ2-1; weak D call: TRBD1 (6 bases). Germline V gives CDR1 SGHRS, CDR2 YFSETQ. There are 14 residues in the CDR3. V was shortened by 8 bases and J by 0 bases, with 12 bases between the two germline ends. The chain's CDR3 is CASRTVTSYNEQFF. The DNA for the CDR3 is TGCGCCAGTCGGACAGTCACCTCCTACAATGAGCAGTTCTTC. The full variable domain, in which reference TRBV5-1 and TRBJ2-1 provide the parts outside the CDR3, is KAGVTQTPRYLIKTRGQQVTLSCSPISGHRSVSWYQQTPGQGLQFLFEYFSETQRNKGNFPGRFSGRQFSNSRSEMNVSTLELGDSALYLCASRTVTSYNEQFFGPGTRLTVL.

Only one count was recorded for this clone. The chain recombines TRBV7-9 with TRBJ1-2; 8 bases are shared with TRBD1. The V gene's germline CDR1 is SEHNR and CDR2 FQNEAQ (reference sequence). The CDR3 length is 14 residues. V lost 3 bases, J lost 7 bases, and 7 bases stayed unmatched. The CDR3 spells CASSLFQGARGYTF. For the CDR3, the DNA is TGTGCCAGCAGCTTGTTCCAGGGGGCGCGTGGCTACACCTTC.

The rearrangement links TRBV5-1 to TRBJ2-2, with 8 bases that match TRBD2. This CDR3 spans 14 amino acids. Losses at the gene ends were 6 bases for V and 2 bases for J; bases not matched to a gene: 3. CDR1 SGHRS and CDR2 YFSETQ come from the germline V gene. The DNA of the CDR3 is TGCGCCAGCAAGCGGGAGTCTAACACCGGGGAGCTGTTTTTT. Residues: CASKRESNTGELFF.

This clone was seen a few times. The V gene is TRBV7-2, the J gene TRBJ1-2, with TRBD1 as a possible D gene (6 bases). The germline gives CDR1 SGHTA, CDR2 FQGNSA. The V end lost 5 bases, the J end lost 5 bases, and 12 bases lay between the germline ends. The CDR3 has 13 residues. Written as DNA, the CDR3 is TGTGCCAGCAGCCCTCAGGGGCGGTATGGCTACACCTTC. Residues: CASSPQGRYGYTF.

The CDR3 region is CASRKGASGYGYTF. The CDR3 region has the DNA TGTGCCAGCAGGAAGGGGGCGTCGGGCTATGGCTACACCTTC. The chain couples TRBV28 to TRBJ1-2, with 7 positions matching TRBD1. The germline V gene has CDR1 MDHEN and CDR2 SYDVKM. The CDR3 sequence is 14 residues long. V shed 6 bases and J 4 bases; nucleotides not matched to a gene: 8.

This clone has just one count. The V call is TRBV6-1, the J call TRBJ2-7; D uncertain. The CDR3 consists of 13 residues. CDR1 and CDR2 (germline): MNHNS, SASEGT. V was clipped by 1 base and J by 2 bases, with 6 bases between them. As DNA, the CDR3 is TGTGCCAGCAGTGAAGGAGTTCCCTACGAGCAGTACTTC. Protein product: CASSEGVPYEQYF.

This clone appeared once. The V gene is TRBV19, the J gene TRBJ2-5; 7 bases are a match to TRBD2. The CDR3 has 14 amino acids. J was trimmed by 9 bases and V by 1 base; bases with no gene match: 8. The germline gives CDR1 LNHDA, CDR2 SQIVND (reference sequence). CDR3 sequence: CASSIGGGSQAQYF. CDR3 in DNA: TGTGCCAGTAGTATAGGAGGCGGGAGTCAGGCCCAGTACTTC.

The rearrangement joins TRBV2 to TRBJ1-1; D unclear. Trimming pared 4 bases from V and 1 base from J, leaving 10 bases between. The CDR3 is 14 amino acids. Germline CDR1 SNHLY, CDR2 FYNNEI. The CDR3 loop reads CASSGQVWNTEAFF. DNA of the CDR3: TGTGCCAGCAGTGGTCAGGTATGGAACACTGAAGCTTTCTTT.

This chain connects TRBV7-3 to TRBJ2-5; TRBD2 agrees at 12 bases. Germline CDR1 reads SGHTA; CDR2 reads FQGTGA. CDR3 length: 20 residues. V was clipped by 0 bases and J by 2 bases; unmatched bases: 13. The CDR3 region has the DNA TGTGCCAGCAGCTTAACGCCCCCTAGCGGGGGGGCCCCACAACAAGAGACCCAGTACTTC. Its protein product is CASSLTPPSGGAPQQETQYF. The variable domain in full, completed from reference TRBV7-3 and TRBJ2-5, reads GAGVSQTPSNKVTEKGKYVELRCDPISGHTALYWYRQSLGQGPEFLIYFQGTGAADDSGLPNDRFFAVRPEGSVSTLKIQRTERGDSAVYLCASSLTPPSGGAPQQETQYFGPGTRLLVL.

The J gene is TRBJ1-6, the V gene TRBV7-9, with 7 bases that match TRBD1. Germline V CDR1 and CDR2: SEHNR, FQNEAQ (reference sequence). The CDR3 length is 16 residues. With V trimmed by 4 bases and J by 7 bases, 10 bases remained unmatched. The CDR3 protein is CASSSWDSGGNSPLHF. In DNA, the CDR3 is TGTGCCAGCAGCTCGTGGGACAGTGGTGGGAATTCACCCCTCCACTTT. Full variable domain (remainder filled in from reference TRBV7-9 and TRBJ1-6): DTGVSQNPRHKITKRGQNVTFRCDPISEHNRLYWYRQTLGQGPEFLTYFQNEAQLEKSRLLSDRFSAERPKGSFSTLEIQRTEQGDSAMYLCASSSWDSGGNSPLHFGNGTRLTVT.

This rearrangement joins TRBV4-1 to TRBJ2-2, with TRBD2 matching 9 bases. V shed 2 bases and J 4 bases; nucleotides not matched to a gene: 5. This CDR3 region has 16 residues. CDR1 is MGHRA, CDR2 YSYEKL, per germline. CDR3 DNA: TGCGCCAGCAGCCAAAGGGGCGGGGGGGGCACCGGGGAGCTGTTTTTT. It encodes CASSQRGGGGTGELFF.

In its sample, this clone was seen a few times. The V and J genes are TRBV18 and TRBJ2-7; D gene ambiguous. The V end lost 5 bases, the J end lost 6 bases, and 8 bases lay between the germline ends. CDR1 and CDR2 (germline): KGHSH, LQKENI. The CDR3 spans 11 residues. CDR3 nucleotides: TGTGCCAGCTCAGAAGGCGGCGAGCAGTACTTC. It translates to CASSEGGEQYF.

The V call is TRBV11-3, the J call TRBJ1-2; no reliable D call. Per the germline V gene, CDR1 is SGHNT and CDR2 is YENEEA. The CDR3 totals 16 residues. Trimming cost V 1 base and J 4 bases, with 16 bases left between them. The CDR3 sequence: CASSLGGGPRGYGYTF. CDR3 coding DNA: TGTGCCAGCAGCTTAGGTGGAGGGCCACGAGGCTATGGCTACACCTTC.

The V call is TRBV19, the J call TRBJ2-3, with TRBD2 matching 12 bases. Germline values: CDR1 LNHDA, CDR2 SQIVND (reference sequence). The ends lost 4 bases at V and 0 bases at J; junction bases unmatched: 8. The CDR3 is made up of 18 amino acids. The CDR3 bases are TGTGCCAGTAGTAGTACTAGCGGGGGGCTTTCTAGCACAGATACGCAGTATTTT. Translated: CASSSTSGGLSSTDTQYF.